Listed below are T cell receptor beta chains from one sample, sequenced in a study of CD8 T cells in ankylosing spondylitis. TCRdb reprocessed the 5' RACE reads via MiXCR and lists one record per CDR3 protein. There are more than 35,000 distinct CDR3 sequences in the sample; about 6% occur only once, and roughly 12% lies in the top ten. Sequenced material: blood, either unsorted or a sorted T cell fraction (not recorded which). The receptors here all came from a male donor with ankylosing spondylitis or in good health (not recorded which). Both conserved end residues are part of each CDR3. A D gene is named only where the DNA matches it firmly. The size entry is marked missing in some rows and otherwise reads once, few, many or a size class.

D gene	clone size	V gene	J gene	CDR3 protein	CDR3 DNA
.	many	TRBV6-1	TRBJ1-2	CASSEARGYGYTF	TGTGCCAGCAGTGAAGCTCGTGGGTATGGCTACACCTTC
TRBD1	many	TRBV12-3/TRBV12-4	TRBJ1-2	CASSLGQGAASYTF	TGTGCCAGCAGCCTTGGACAGGGGGCGGCAAGCTACACCTTC
.	many	TRBV18	TRBJ1-5	CASSPRQWASQPQHF	TGTGCCAGCTCACCTCGACAGTGGGCCAGTCAGCCCCAGCATTTT
TRBD1	.	TRBV5-1	TRBJ2-7	CASSFAGTGGRERELSYEQYF	TGCGCCAGCAGCTTCGCAGGGACAGGGGGCCGAGAGCGGGAGCTGAGTTACGAGCAGTACTTC
TRBD1	few	TRBV11-3	TRBJ1-4	CAKTGQDEKLFF	TGTGCCAAGACAGGGCAGGACGAAAAACTGTTTTTT
.	.	TRBV5-4	TRBJ2-5	CASSFGQARETQYF	TGTGCCAGCAGCTTCGGGCAGGCTCGAGAGACCCAGTACTTC
TRBD1	many	TRBV29-1	TRBJ1-2	CSVEDPRTGAYGYTF	TGCAGCGTTGAAGATCCCCGGACAGGGGCCTATGGCTACACCTTC
.	many	TRBV11-2	TRBJ1-6	CASSFSGNRYNSPLHF	TGTGCCAGCAGCTTTTCAGGGAACCGCTATAATTCACCCCTCCACTTT
.	many	TRBV24-1	TRBJ2-2	CATSDLNAGELFF	TGTGCCACCAGTGATTTAAATGCCGGGGAGCTGTTTTTT
.	many	TRBV10-3	TRBJ1-6	CAISESGRQDNSPLHF	TGTGCCATCAGTGAGTCTGGCCGACAAGACAATTCACCCCTCCACTTT
TRBD2	many	TRBV29-1	TRBJ2-7	CSVDVGGTYEQYF	TGCAGCGTTGACGTGGGGGGGACCTACGAGCAGTACTTC
.	many	TRBV7-8	TRBJ2-3	CASSRTQGDTDTQYF	TGTGCCAGCAGCAGGACTCAGGGAGACACAGATACGCAGTATTTT
.	many	TRBV5-8	TRBJ2-2	CASSRGGTGELFF	TGTGCCAGCAGCCGAGGAGGGACCGGGGAGCTGTTTTTT
.	few	TRBV4-3	TRBJ2-7	CVSSRDGGDSYEQCF	TGCGTCAGCAGCCGGGACGGAGGGGACTCCTACGAGCAGTGCTTC
.	many	TRBV7-9	TRBJ1-2	CASTPGTF	TGTGCCAGCACCCCGGGCACCTTC
.	medium-sized	TRBV20-1	TRBJ1-2	CSAIPARAANYGYTF	TGCAGTGCTATACCCGCGCGGGCAGCTAACTATGGCTACACCTTC
.	many	TRBV29-1	TRBJ2-1	CSTRTESGDEQFF	TGCAGCACTAGGACAGAATCGGGGGATGAGCAGTTCTTC
.	many	TRBV28	TRBJ2-7	CASSHIGTRSLYEQYF	TGTGCCAGCAGTCACATCGGGACCCGGAGCTTGTACGAGCAGTACTTC
TRBD1	many	TRBV12-3/TRBV12-4	TRBJ1-4	CASSRDRGNEKLFF	TGTGCCAGCAGCCGGGACAGGGGGAATGAAAAACTGTTTTTT
.	many	TRBV29-1	TRBJ2-3	CSVEVRFTDTQYF	TGCAGCGTTGAGGTCAGGTTCACAGATACGCAGTATTTT
.	many	TRBV7-2	TRBJ2-2	CASSLGGPTGELFF	TGTGCCAGCAGCTTAGGGGGCCCGACCGGGGAGCTGTTTTTT
TRBD1	many	TRBV5-1	TRBJ2-2	CASSLTGDTGELFF	TGCGCCAGCAGCTTGACAGGGGACACCGGGGAGCTGTTTTTT
.	many	TRBV4-2	TRBJ1-1	CASSQPGVGAEAFF	TGTGCCAGCAGCCAACCGGGGGTTGGAGCTGAAGCTTTCTTT
.	many	TRBV28	TRBJ1-6	CASLSHGSTNSPLHF	TGTGCCAGTCTCTCCCACGGGTCTACTAATTCACCCCTCCACTTT
.	many	TRBV5-5	TRBJ1-1	CASSAKDSWGAFF	TGTGCCAGCAGCGCAAAGGACAGTTGGGGAGCTTTCTTT
TRBD1	medium-sized	TRBV29-1	TRBJ2-7	CSVEGIGQGEHYEQYF	TGCAGCGTTGAGGGTATCGGACAGGGGGAACACTACGAGCAGTACTTC
.	many	TRBV7-2	TRBJ2-5	CASSHDVTAAGTQYF	TGTGCCAGCAGCCACGATGTAACAGCGGCGGGGACCCAGTACTTC
.	.	TRBV7-9	TRBJ1-1	CASSLKGGTEAFF	TGTGCCAGCAGCTTAAAGGGAGGGACGGAGGCTTTCTTT
.	many	TRBV12-3/TRBV12-4	TRBJ2-7	CASTLDPSEQYF	TGTGCCAGCACCCTCGACCCGTCCGAGCAGTACTTC
.	many	TRBV4-1	TRBJ2-7	CASSPSGPNYEQYF	TGCGCCAGCAGCCCCTCAGGGCCGAACTACGAGCAGTACTTC
TRBD2	many	TRBV4-3	TRBJ2-1	CASSQTRWGGYNEQFF	TGCGCCAGCAGCCAAACGAGGTGGGGGGGCTACAATGAGCAGTTCTTC
.	many	TRBV14	TRBJ2-5	CASSQVWGGETQYF	TGTGCCAGCAGCCAAGTATGGGGTGGAGAGACCCAGTACTTC
TRBD1	many	TRBV10-1	TRBJ2-3	CASSRTGTDTQYF	TGCGCCAGCTCCAGGACAGGGACAGATACGCAGTATTTT
.	many	TRBV28	TRBJ2-6	CASRSRPGRLISGANVLTF	TGTGCCAGCAGATCGCGGCCGGGACGGCTGATCTCTGGGGCCAACGTCCTGACTTTC
.	many	TRBV5-1	TRBJ2-1	CASSLDGNEQFF	TGCGCCAGCAGCTTGGACGGGAATGAGCAGTTCTTC
.	many	TRBV25-1	TRBJ1-2	CASSDGAGRNYGYTF	TGTGCCAGCAGTGACGGGGCTGGGCGAAACTATGGCTACACCTTC
.	many	TRBV5-1	TRBJ2-5	CASSLDNGQETQYF	TGCGCCAGCAGCTTGGACAATGGCCAAGAGACCCAGTACTTC